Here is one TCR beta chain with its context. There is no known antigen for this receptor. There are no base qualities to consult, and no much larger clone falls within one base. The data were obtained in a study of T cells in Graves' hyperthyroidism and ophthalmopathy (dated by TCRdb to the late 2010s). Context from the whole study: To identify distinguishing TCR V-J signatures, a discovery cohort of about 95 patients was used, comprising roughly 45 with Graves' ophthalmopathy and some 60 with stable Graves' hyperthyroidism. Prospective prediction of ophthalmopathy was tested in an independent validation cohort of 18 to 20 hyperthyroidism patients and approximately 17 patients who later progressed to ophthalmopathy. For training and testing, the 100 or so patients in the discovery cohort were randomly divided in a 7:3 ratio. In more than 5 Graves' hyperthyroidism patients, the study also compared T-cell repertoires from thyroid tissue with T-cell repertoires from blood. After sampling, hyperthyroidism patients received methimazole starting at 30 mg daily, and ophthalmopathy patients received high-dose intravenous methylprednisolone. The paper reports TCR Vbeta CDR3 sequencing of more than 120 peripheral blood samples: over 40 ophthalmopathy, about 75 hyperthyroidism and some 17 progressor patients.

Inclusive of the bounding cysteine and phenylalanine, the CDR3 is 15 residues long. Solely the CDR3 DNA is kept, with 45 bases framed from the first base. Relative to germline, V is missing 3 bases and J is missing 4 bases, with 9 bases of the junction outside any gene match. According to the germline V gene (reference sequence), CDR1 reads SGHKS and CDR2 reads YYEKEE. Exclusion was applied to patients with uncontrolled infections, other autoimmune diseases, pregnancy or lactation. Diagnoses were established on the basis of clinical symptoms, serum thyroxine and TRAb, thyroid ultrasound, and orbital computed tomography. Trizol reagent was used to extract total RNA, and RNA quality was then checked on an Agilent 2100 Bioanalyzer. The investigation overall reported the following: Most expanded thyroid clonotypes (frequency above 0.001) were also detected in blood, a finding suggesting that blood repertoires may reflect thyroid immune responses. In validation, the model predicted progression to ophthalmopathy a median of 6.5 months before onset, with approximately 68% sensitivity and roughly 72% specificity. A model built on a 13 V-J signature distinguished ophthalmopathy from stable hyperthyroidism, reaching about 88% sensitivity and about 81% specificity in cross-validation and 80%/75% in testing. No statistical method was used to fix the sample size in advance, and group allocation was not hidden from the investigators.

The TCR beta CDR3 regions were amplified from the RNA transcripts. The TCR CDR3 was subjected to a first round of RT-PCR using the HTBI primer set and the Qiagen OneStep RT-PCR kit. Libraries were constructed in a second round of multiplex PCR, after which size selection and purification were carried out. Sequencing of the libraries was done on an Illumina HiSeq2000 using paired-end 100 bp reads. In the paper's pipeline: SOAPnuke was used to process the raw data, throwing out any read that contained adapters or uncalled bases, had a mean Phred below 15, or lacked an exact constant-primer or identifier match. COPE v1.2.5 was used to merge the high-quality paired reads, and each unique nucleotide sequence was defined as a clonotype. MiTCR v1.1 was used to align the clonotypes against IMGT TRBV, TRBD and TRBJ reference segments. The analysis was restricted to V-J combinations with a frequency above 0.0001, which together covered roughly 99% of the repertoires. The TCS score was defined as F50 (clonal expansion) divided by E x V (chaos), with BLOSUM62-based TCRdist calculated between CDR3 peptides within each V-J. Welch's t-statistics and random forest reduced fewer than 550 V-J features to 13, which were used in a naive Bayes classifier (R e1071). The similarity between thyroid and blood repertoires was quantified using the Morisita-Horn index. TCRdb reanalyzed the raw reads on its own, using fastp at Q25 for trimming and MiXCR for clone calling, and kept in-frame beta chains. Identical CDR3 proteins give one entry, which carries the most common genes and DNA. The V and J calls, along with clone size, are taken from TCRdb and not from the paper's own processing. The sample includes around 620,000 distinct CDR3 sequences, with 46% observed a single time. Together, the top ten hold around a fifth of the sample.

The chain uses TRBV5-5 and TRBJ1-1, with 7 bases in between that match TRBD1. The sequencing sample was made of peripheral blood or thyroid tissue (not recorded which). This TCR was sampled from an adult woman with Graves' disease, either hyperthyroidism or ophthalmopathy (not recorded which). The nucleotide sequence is TGTGCCAGCAGCTACCGTTCAGGGGGGGTCACTGAAGCTTTCTTT. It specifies CASSYRSGGVTEAFF.